What follows is one TCR beta chain and its context. Antigen specificity is unknown. Libraries were made from TCR beta cDNA, and they carried unique molecular identifiers. The source material, roughly 0.85 to 10 million T cells, gave rise to 510,000 or so cDNA molecules. TCRdb analysed the PCR reads with MiXCR anew, one entry per CDR3 protein. This table holds fewer than 850,000 distinct CDR3 sequences, 35% to 55% found once. The data belong to a study of post-analysis software for immune sequencing data. Study as a whole: Included among the disease courses, which were recorded for the cohort, were relapsing-remitting, secondary progressive and progressive-relapsing multiple sclerosis. General study results and limits: Elevated frequency relative to controls characterized four or five TRBV segments in patients, TRBV5-6, TRBV5-1 and TRBV20-1 among them. With F measure, samples from one preparation batch clustered together strongly.

This CDR3 contains 13 residues. V lost 5 bases, J lost 6 bases, and 17 bases lay in between. CDR1 DFQATT and CDR2 SNEGSKA come from the germline V gene (reference sequence). The receptor was isolated from a girl aged 5-17 years with multiple sclerosis. This chain links TRBV20-1 with TRBJ2-7; D might be TRBD1 (6 bases). What was sequenced was blood. This chain's CDR3 is CSAQADGQTEQYF. The CDR3 DNA reads as TGCAGTGCTCAGGCAGACGGACAGACCGAGCAGTACTTC.